Below, one T cell receptor beta chain is given with its context. Its matching antigen is unknown. This sample was taken from a study of response to subunit inactivated influenza vaccine. Points from the study as a whole: The authors proposed limited new T cell recruitment per seasonal influenza vaccination.

TCRdb reprocessed the RT-PCR reads with MiXCR, giving one entry per CDR3 protein. The table lists hundreds of thousands of distinct CDR3 sequences, more than 15% of them singletons, with about 3% in the top ten. This clonotype originated in a man between 50 and 75 years old who received an inactivated influenza vaccine. This specimen consisted of CD4+ T cells sorted from PBMCs, obtained around 25 months after vaccination.

This CDR3 is CSGSGQGAGEQYF. DNA of the CDR3: TGCAGTGGCTCGGGACAGGGGGCAGGCGAGCAGTACTTC. The V call is TRBV20-1, the J call TRBJ2-7; the match to TRBD1 covers 12 bases. The trim removed 7 bases at V and 6 bases at J, leaving 7 bases unmatched. Germline V lookup: CDR1 DFQATT, CDR2 SNEGSKA (reference sequence). The CDR3 extends over 13 amino acids.